These 15 T cell receptor beta chains were sequenced from one sample in a study of T cells after yellow fever vaccination. In TCRdb, the 5' RACE reads were re-called with MiXCR into one record per CDR3 protein. In the table there are approximately 610,000 distinct CDR3 sequences, about a sixth of which are singletons. This sample comprised PBMCs, obtained 5 to 6 days after the first yellow fever vaccination. The origin of the receptors is a young man who received the YFV17D yellow fever vaccine.

This clonotype was seen a handful of times. The chain recombines TRBV6-1 with TRBJ2-3; 9 nucleotides match TRBD2. Germline V gene data show CDR1 as MNHNS and CDR2 as SASEGT. CDR3 length equals 14 residues. With V trimmed by 6 bases and J by 3 bases, 4 bases remained unmatched. CDR3 loop: CASSWLAGTDTQYF. The DNA of the CDR3 is TGTGCCAGCAGCTGGCTAGCGGGGACAGATACGCAGTATTTT.

This clonotype was counted only a few times. V is TRBV10-3 and J is TRBJ2-3; D unclear. This CDR3 contains 14 residues. V was shortened by 7 bases and J by 0 bases, with 11 bases between the two germline ends. Germline V CDR1 and CDR2: ENHRY, SYGVKD. The CDR3 loop reads CAITGAPSTDTQYF. The CDR3 nucleotides are TGTGCCATCACAGGTGCCCCTAGCACAGATACGCAGTATTTT.

This clonotype was observed a few times. The chain couples TRBV27 to TRBJ1-5, with TRBD1 identical over 7 bases. This CDR3 comprises 14 residues. Germline loops: CDR1 MNHEY, CDR2 SMNVEV (reference sequence). J lost 4 bases, V lost 3 bases, and 3 bases had no gene match. DNA for the CDR3: TGTGCCAGCAGTTTCCAACAGGGGAATCAGCCCCAGCATTTT. Its protein is CASSFQQGNQPQHF.

CDR3 in DNA: TGCAGTGCCGTCCGGGGCACCGGGGAGCTGTTTTTT. It codes for CSAVRGTGELFF. The rearrangement links TRBV29-1 to TRBJ2-2, with D possibly matching TRBD2 (5 bases). The CDR3 runs to 12 residues. The V gene's germline CDR1 is SQVTM and CDR2 ANQGSEA.

The chain employs TRBV18 and TRBJ2-7, with D perhaps TRBD2 (6 bases). Deletions cut 1 base from V and 9 bases from J, with 10 bases between. CDR1 and CDR2 from the germline V gene are KGHSH and LQKENI. This CDR3 has 12 amino acids. For the CDR3, the DNA is TGTGCCAGCTCACCACGGAGGGATGTGCAGTACGTC. It is translated as CASSPRRDVQYV.

The chain combines TRBV6-5 with TRBJ2-3; 9 nucleotides agree with TRBD2. Germline assignment: CDR1 MNHEY and CDR2 SVGAGI. This CDR3 contains 14 residues. The V and J ends lost 2 bases and 7 bases, in that order; junction bases with no gene match: 4. The CDR3: CASSYGGGGNTQYF. The CDR3 DNA reads TGTGCCAGCAGTTACGGCGGGGGGGGCAATACGCAGTATTTT.

CDR3 protein: CASTVRAGGSEKLFF. CDR3 DNA: TGTGCCAGCACCGTTAGGGCGGGGGGAAGTGAAAAACTGTTTTTT. The chain uses TRBV6-1 and TRBJ1-4, with D tentatively TRBD1 (5 bases). The CDR3 is 15 residues long. V was trimmed by 7 bases and J by 7 bases, leaving 19 bases between them. From germline, CDR1 is MNHNS and CDR2 SASEGT.

This clonotype was seen only a few times. This CDR3 is CSAQLAGGTDTQYF. The CDR3 DNA reads as TGCAGTGCCCAACTAGCGGGGGGCACAGATACGCAGTATTTT. The gene calls are TRBV20-1 and TRBJ2-3, with 11 bases aligning to TRBD2. Trimming at V came to 6 bases and at J to 1 base, leaving 3 bases not matched to a gene. CDR1 and CDR2 (germline): DFQATT, SNEGSKA (reference sequence). The CDR3 spans 14 residues.

The CDR3 loop reads CASSDGTENTIYF. The CDR3 DNA is TGTGCCAGCAGTGATGGGACCGAAAACACCATATATTTT. The J gene is TRBJ1-3, the V gene TRBV25-1, with D tentatively TRBD1 (5 bases). This CDR3 has 13 amino acids. Trimming stripped 3 bases from V and 6 bases from J, with 9 bases between. The germline gives CDR1 MGHDK, CDR2 SYGVNS.

The V call is TRBV4-1, the J call TRBJ2-4; 7 bases map to TRBD1. Germline V gene lookup returns CDR1 MGHRA and CDR2 YSYEKL. The CDR3 has 15 amino acids. V lost 5 bases to trimming and J lost 0 bases; unmatched junction nucleotides: 4. The CDR3 here is CASSTRQGAKNIQYF. For the CDR3, the DNA is TGCGCCAGCAGCACCCGACAGGGAGCCAAAAACATTCAGTACTTC.

This clonotype has more than one count but fewer than ten. V is TRBV7-3 and J is TRBJ1-2; D gene uncertain. Germline V gives CDR1 SGHTA, CDR2 FQGTGA. The V end lost 4 bases, the J end lost 4 bases, and 10 bases lay between the germline ends. The CDR3 runs 13 residues. This CDR3 is CASSSPTGYGYTF. CDR3 nucleotides: TGTGCCAGCAGCTCACCGACGGGCTATGGCTACACCTTC. The whole variable domain, filled in from reference TRBV7-3 and TRBJ1-2, reads GAGVSQTPSNKVTEKGKYVELRCDPISGHTALYWYRQSLGQGPEFLIYFQGTGAADDSGLPNDRFFAVRPEGSVSTLKIQRTERGDSAVYLCASSSPTGYGYTFGSGTRLTVV.

V and J are TRBV7-2 and TRBJ1-5; perhaps TRBD1 as D (6 bases). The length of the CDR3 is 17 residues. V was pared by 5 bases and J by 2 bases, with 19 bases between. CDR1 and CDR2 from the germline V gene are SGHTA and FQGNSA. The CDR3 loop reads CASSPSSRGLGNQPQHF. For the CDR3, the DNA is TGTGCCAGCAGCCCATCCTCGCGGGGGCTGGGCAATCAGCCCCAGCATTTT. Full variable domain (outside the CDR3, taken from reference TRBV7-2 and TRBJ1-5): GAGVSQSPSNKVTEKGKDVELRCDPISGHTALYWYRQSLGQGLEFLIYFQGNSAPDKSGLPSDRFSAERTGGSVSTLTIQRTQQEDSAVYLCASSPSSRGLGNQPQHFGDGTRLSIL.

This clonotype has a handful of counts. The rearrangement links TRBV5-4 to TRBJ2-3, with 8 bases matching TRBD2. Germline trimming cut 5 bases from V and 6 bases from J; bases unmatched to any gene: 8. Germline assignment: CDR1 SGHNT and CDR2 YYREEE (reference sequence). This CDR3 is 14 amino acids long. The CDR3 DNA reads as TGTGCCAGCAGAATTAGCGGGGCCGCGGATACGCAGTATTTT. It yields the protein CASRISGAADTQYF.

V usage is TRBV28 and J usage is TRBJ2-3; D call uncertain. This CDR3 is 14 amino acids long. The ends were cut back, 8 bases at V and 4 bases at J, with 16 bases in the middle. The germline V gene has CDR1 MDHEN and CDR2 SYDVKM. In DNA, the CDR3 is TGTGCCAGCCAATCCTCTAACACGCCAGATACGCAGTATTTT. Translated: CASQSSNTPDTQYF.

This clonotype was picked up a small number of times. This sequence joins TRBV28 and TRBJ1-1; 9 bases fit TRBD1. Unmatched junction bases numbered 11, after V lost 6 bases and J lost 0 bases. Germline CDR1 is MDHEN and CDR2 is SYDVKM. This CDR3 has 17 amino acids. Here the CDR3 reads CASRVRDREWLNTEAFF. The CDR3 nucleotides are TGTGCCAGCAGGGTCCGGGACAGGGAATGGCTGAACACTGAAGCTTTCTTT.